The sequence of this T cell receptor (beta chain) was determined in a study of sequential checkpoint blockade in melanoma. Study as a whole: TCRbeta immunosequencing was performed on DNA from roughly 90 pretreatment melanoma tumor samples. After nivolumab or ipilimumab alone, over 20 patients had week-13 rebiopsies.

Treatment described: randomized to nivolumab then ipilimumab (arm A) or the reverse (arm B). The table lists this clone with a few counts. CDR3 length equals 16 residues. Trimming removed 5 bases from V and 4 bases from J, with 15 bases in between. In germline, CDR1 is SGHNT, CDR2 YENEEA. Clones were sequenced by immunoSEQ multiplex PCR, and TCRdb holds only the in-frame ones, with some missing. The sample shows around 19,000 clones, 65% to 85% of them seen only once. The input for sequencing was tumor tissue (inferred from file names), taken from a patient given nivolumab and ipilimumab in sequence. The chain joins TRBV11-3 to TRBJ2-6, with D perhaps TRBD1 (6 bases). The origin of this receptor is a human donor with melanoma. DNA of the CDR3: TGTGCCAGCAGCAACCCTGACAGGCCCGGGGCCAACGTCCTGACTTTC. Protein product: CASSNPDRPGANVLTF. Drawing the rest from reference TRBV11-3 and TRBJ2-6, the complete variable domain is EAGVVQSPRYKIIEKKQPVAFWCNPISGHNTLYWYLQNLGQGPELLIRYENEEAVDDSQLPKDRFSAERLKGVDSTLKIQPAELGDSAVYLCASSNPDRPGANVLTFGAGSRLTVL.